The subject of this entry is one T cell receptor (beta chain). What it binds is unknown. V shed 6 bases and J shed 9 bases, with 17 bases lying between them. The CDR3 has 14 amino acids. The germline V gene has CDR1 MNHNS and CDR2 SASEGT. This sample stems from a study of OX40 agonist ivuxolimab in advanced cancers. Study-level information: All patients had ivuxolimab intravenously every 2 weeks at 0.01 to 10 mg/kg. Three dose-escalation patients had partial responses: one with hepatocellular carcinoma and two with cutaneous melanoma. Findings of the study overall: The study did not work out the antigen specificity of the expanded peripheral T cells. Among T cells, CD8+ cells averaged more expanded clones than CD4+ cells.

Here immunoSEQ multiplex PCR was the method, and the copy in TCRdb shows in-frame clones only, minus some. Among about 73,000 clones listed, around 90% were seen once. The starting material was CD4+ or CD8+ T cells sorted from blood, obtained in a trial of the OX40 agonist ivuxolimab. V usage is TRBV6-1 and J usage is TRBJ2-2, with TRBD1 as a possible D gene (6 bases). This TCR was sampled from an adult with an advanced solid tumor such as melanoma, head and neck, liver or kidney cancer. CDR3 coding DNA: TGTGCCAGCAGATACAGGGACGAGTCCCGGGAGCTGTTTTTT. This codes for CASRYRDESRELFF.